The rows below give T cell receptor beta chains drawn from one sample of a study of T-cell memory formation after mild COVID-19. TCRdb re-called the 5' RACE reads through MiXCR, storing one row per CDR3 protein. The profile shows over 50,000 distinct CDR3 sequences, around 10% of them singletons. The material sequenced was PBMCs or a T cell subset sorted from them (not recorded which). These receptor sequences come from an adult woman who had mild COVID-19 (a few samples of this study predate the infection). Cell type and time point are not known. The CDR3 runs from the conserved cysteine through the conserved F or W. Each record gives: J gene, D gene, V gene, clone size, CDR3 DNA, CDR3 protein. The D gene is left open where the match is weak. The size of a clone is reported for some rows only, either as once, few or many, or as a class for expanded clones.

>TRBJ2-5|.|TRBV12-3/TRBV12-4|.
TGTGACAGCAGTCTTAGCGAGACCCAGTACTTC
CDSSLSETQYF
>TRBJ2-1|.|TRBV12-3/TRBV12-4|.
TGTGCCAGCAGTTCCCTTCGCGGGAAGGACTACAATGAGCAGTTCTTC
CASSSLRGKDYNEQFF
>TRBJ2-6|TRBD2|TRBV9|few
TGTGCCAGCAGCGTAGGATTGGGAGGGCTCTCTGGGGCCAACGTCCTGACTTTC
CASSVGLGGLSGANVLTF
>TRBJ1-1|.|TRBV10-3|.
TGTGCCATCAGTGATCGGAGACGGATGAACACTGAAGCTTTCTTT
CAISDRRRMNTEAFF
>TRBJ2-1|TRBD2|TRBV7-2|many
TGTGCCAGCAGCTTAGCGGGGGGGATTACAATGCGGGAGCAGTTCTTC
CASSLAGGITMREQFF
>TRBJ2-4|.|TRBV7-9|few
TGTGCCAGCAGCTTAGTTTCTGGGGTCGACATTCAGTACTTC
CASSLVSGVDIQYF
>TRBJ2-6|.|TRBV4-2|.
TGTGCCAGCAGCCAAGAGTCAGTGGGGGCGAGGGCCAACGTCCTGACTTTC
CASSQESVGARANVLTF
>TRBJ1-6|.|TRBV27|.
TGTGCCAGCAGTTTATCGTTGACGAGGGATTCACCCCTCCACTTT
CASSLSLTRDSPLHF
>TRBJ1-6|TRBD1|TRBV6-5|few
TGTGCCAGCAGTCTACAGGGGGCAAACCCACCCCTCCACTTT
CASSLQGANPPLHF
>TRBJ2-7|TRBD1|TRBV5-5|few
TGTGCCAGCAGCTTACAGGGGGCCTACGAGCAGTACTTC
CASSLQGAYEQYF
>TRBJ2-1|.|TRBV19|.
TGTGCCAGTAGTACCGGGGCCCCCTACAATGAGCAGTTCTTC
CASSTGAPYNEQFF
>TRBJ2-5|TRBD1|TRBV5-6|.
TGTGCCAGCAGCCCGCCGGGACAGATACAAGAGACCCAGTACTTC
CASSPPGQIQETQYF
>TRBJ2-3|TRBD2|TRBV27|.
TGTGCCAGCAGTTACGAGGGAGGGTTAGGCACAGATACGCAGTATTTT
CASSYEGGLGTDTQYF
>TRBJ2-1|TRBD2|TRBV27|.
TGTGCCAGCAGTTCACAGCGGGGTAGCTCCTACAATGAGCAGTTCTTC
CASSSQRGSSYNEQFF
>TRBJ2-5|.|TRBV7-9|many
TGTGCCAGCAGCTTCGCCGGGACCCTAATCCAAGAGACCCAGTACTTC
CASSFAGTLIQETQYF
>TRBJ1-4|.|TRBV6-5|few
TGTGCCAGCAGTTACTCGCCGGGGGGCGGTGAAAAACTGTTTTTT
CASSYSPGGGEKLFF
>TRBJ2-5|.|TRBV24-1|.
TGTGCCACCAGTGAGGGTAGCGTGGAGACCCAGTACTTC
CATSEGSVETQYF
>TRBJ2-7|TRBD2|TRBV5-1|many
TGCGCCAGCAGCACCCCCGGGACTAGCGGGAGAGCCAGCTCCTACGAGCAGTACTTC
CASSTPGTSGRASSYEQYF
>TRBJ2-2|.|TRBV6-5|.
TGTGCCAGCAGTTACTCACGAGCCCTCCCCGGCGGGGAGCTGATTTTT
CASSYSRALPGGELIF
>TRBJ1-1|TRBD1|TRBV29-1|few
TGCAGCGCTGCACCAGGGGGCGGCCGATCAATGAACACTGAAGCTTTCTTT
CSAAPGGGRSMNTEAFF
>TRBJ1-5|TRBD1|TRBV15|.
TGTGCCACCAGCAGAGGACAAGGACAGGGAGATCAGCCCCAGCATTTT
CATSRGQGQGDQPQHF
>TRBJ2-7|.|TRBV18|many
TGTGCCAGCTCACCACCGCAGGGTTGGCGGGTGCAGTACTTC
CASSPPQGWRVQYF
>TRBJ2-7|.|TRBV5-1|many
TGCGCCAGCAGCTTTTTGGGGACGGGCTTAACCTACGAGCAGTACTTC
CASSFLGTGLTYEQYF
>TRBJ1-1|TRBD1|TRBV7-8|.
TGTGCCAGCAGCTTAGGGGACAGGGTCACTGAAGCTTTCTTT
CASSLGDRVTEAFF
>TRBJ2-2|.|TRBV7-3|.
TGTGCCAGCAGCTTAACCAAACAGTACACCGGGGAGCTGTTTTTT
CASSLTKQYTGELFF
>TRBJ1-3|.|TRBV20-1|many
TGCAGTGCTAGAATGGGTTACTCTGGAAACACCATATATTTT
CSARMGYSGNTIYF
>TRBJ1-6|.|TRBV4-1|many
TGCGCCAGCAGCCAAGCTACGATTACGAATTCACCCCTCCACTTT
CASSQATITNSPLHF
>TRBJ2-2|.|TRBV7-3|.
TGTGCCAGCAGCTTAAATTGGGGGACGGCCGATACCGGGGAGCTGTTTTTT
CASSLNWGTADTGELFF
>TRBJ1-5|.|TRBV12-3/TRBV12-4|many
TGTGCCAGCAGTTTAAGGGACTATCAGCCCCAGCATTTT
CASSLRDYQPQHF
>TRBJ2-3|.|TRBV6-6|.
TGTGCCAGCAGCAATTCAGGCCTCACAGATACGCAGTATTTT
CASSNSGLTDTQYF
>TRBJ2-2|TRBD2|TRBV28|few
TGTGCCAGCAGTTTGTGGACTAGCGGGCGAGGGGAGCTGTTTTTT
CASSLWTSGRGELFF
>TRBJ2-7|.|TRBV7-9|few
TGTGCCAGCAGCTCGGCCACAGGGTTCGACGAGCAGTACTTC
CASSSATGFDEQYF
>TRBJ1-3|.|TRBV3-1|.
TGTGCCAGCACGCTCGGAAACACCATATATTTT
CASTLGNTIYF
>TRBJ1-1|TRBD1|TRBV10-3|.
TGTGACATCAGTGTATACCCACAGGGGGCTAACACTGAAGCTTTCTTT
CDISVYPQGANTEAFF
>TRBJ2-7|.|TRBV2|.
TGTGCCAGCAGTGAACCGCGACAGAGCGAGCAGTACTTC
CASSEPRQSEQYF
>TRBJ1-5|TRBD1|TRBV3-1|many
TGTGCCAGCAGCTTGACAGGGTCTGATCAGCCCCAGCATTTT
CASSLTGSDQPQHF
>TRBJ1-5|TRBD1|TRBV27|few
TGTGCCAGCAGACACACAGGGGGCAATCAGCCCCAGCATTTT
CASRHTGGNQPQHF
>TRBJ2-5|.|TRBV20-1|.
TGCAGTGTATACCGGGAGAACCTCAAAGAGACCCAGTACTTC
CSVYRENLKETQYF
>TRBJ1-1|.|TRBV7-9|.
TGTGCCAGCAGCTTACGACAGGACACTGAAGCTTTCTTT
CASSLRQDTEAFF
>TRBJ1-3|.|TRBV11-2|.
TGTGCCAGCAGCTTGGGTGCAGGAGGATACTCTGGAAACACCATATATTTT
CASSLGAGGYSGNTIYF
>TRBJ1-1|TRBD1|TRBV12-3/TRBV12-4|many
TGTGCCAGCACCCCGGACAGGGGGAACACTGAAGCTTTCTTT
CASTPDRGNTEAFF
>TRBJ2-1|TRBD2|TRBV27|few
TGTGCCAGCAGTTTTACTAGCGGGAGCTCCTACAATGAGCAGTTCTTC
CASSFTSGSSYNEQFF
>TRBJ2-3|.|TRBV10-3|.
TGTGCCATCAGTGTGGGGGCCGGCACAGATACGCAGTATTTT
CAISVGAGTDTQYF
>TRBJ1-1|.|TRBV12-3/TRBV12-4|.
TGTGCCAGCAGACCCGGACAACGGGAAGCTTTCTTT
CASRPGQREAFF
>TRBJ1-2|.|TRBV20-1|few
TGCAGTGCTAGAGACCCCCAGGGGCTCCGGTATGGCTACACCTTC
CSARDPQGLRYGYTF
>TRBJ2-7|.|TRBV6-5|few
TGTGCCAGCAGTTACTCGGAAGAGGGGGGTAGAGAGCAGTACTTC
CASSYSEEGGREQYF
>TRBJ2-1|TRBD1|TRBV5-1|.
TGCGCCAGCAGCCGAGGACAGGGGGGAAATAGTGAGCAGTTCTTC
CASSRGQGGNSEQFF
>TRBJ1-5|TRBD1|TRBV29-1|many
TGCAGCGTTCGAGGGGCAGGGGGTCAGCCCCAGCATTTT
CSVRGAGGQPQHF
>TRBJ2-3|.|TRBV7-3|many
TGTGCCAGCAGCGCCGTAGAGGCCGATACGCAGTATTTT
CASSAVEADTQYF
>TRBJ1-3|.|TRBV20-1|many
TGCAGTGGTTCCCGGGGGAGTAGCTCTGGAAACACCATATATTTT
CSGSRGSSSGNTIYF
>TRBJ1-5|.|TRBV15|few
TGTGCCACCAGACAGTACTCGTATAGCAATCAGCCCCAGCATTTT
CATRQYSYSNQPQHF
>TRBJ2-3|TRBD1|TRBV19|.
TGTGCCAGTAGTATATTGTCGCAGGGGGTGGCGACAGATACGCAGTATTTT
CASSILSQGVATDTQYF
>TRBJ2-1|.|TRBV24-1|many
TGTGCCACCAGTGATTCGTCCGCGAGCTTGGGCAATGAGCAGTTCTTC
CATSDSSASLGNEQFF